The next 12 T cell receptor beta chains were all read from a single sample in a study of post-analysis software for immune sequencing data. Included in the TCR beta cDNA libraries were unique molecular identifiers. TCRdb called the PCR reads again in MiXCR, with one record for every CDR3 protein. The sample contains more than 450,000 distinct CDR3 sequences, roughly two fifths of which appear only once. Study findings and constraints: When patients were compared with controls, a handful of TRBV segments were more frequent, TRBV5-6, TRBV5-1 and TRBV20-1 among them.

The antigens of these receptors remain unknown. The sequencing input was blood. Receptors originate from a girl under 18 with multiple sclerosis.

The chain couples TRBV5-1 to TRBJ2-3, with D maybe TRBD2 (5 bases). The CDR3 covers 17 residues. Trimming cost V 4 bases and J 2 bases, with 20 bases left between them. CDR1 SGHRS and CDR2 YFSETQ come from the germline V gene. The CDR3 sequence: CASSLGPDSGFTDTQYF. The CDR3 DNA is TGCGCCAGCAGCCTTGGACCGGACTCGGGTTTCACAGATACGCAGTATTTT.

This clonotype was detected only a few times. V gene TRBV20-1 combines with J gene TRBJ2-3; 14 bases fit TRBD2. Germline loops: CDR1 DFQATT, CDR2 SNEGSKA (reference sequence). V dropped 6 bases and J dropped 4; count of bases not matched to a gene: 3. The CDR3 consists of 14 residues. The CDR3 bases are TGCAGTGCCCCGACTAGCGGGGGGGCAGATACGCAGTATTTT. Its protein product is CSAPTSGGADTQYF.

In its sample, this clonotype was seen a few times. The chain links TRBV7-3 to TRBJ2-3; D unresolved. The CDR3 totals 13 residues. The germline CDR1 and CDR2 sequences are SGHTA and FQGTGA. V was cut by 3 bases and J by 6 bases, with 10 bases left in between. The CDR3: CASSFTSGDTQYF. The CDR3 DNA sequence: TGTGCCAGCAGCTTTACGAGTGGGGATACGCAGTATTTT.

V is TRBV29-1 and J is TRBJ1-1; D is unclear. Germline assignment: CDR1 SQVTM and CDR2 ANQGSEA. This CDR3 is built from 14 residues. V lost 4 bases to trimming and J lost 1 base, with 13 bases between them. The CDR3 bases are TGCAGCGTTGGGTTGCTCGTCGAGAACACTGAAGCTTTCTTT. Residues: CSVGLLVENTEAFF.

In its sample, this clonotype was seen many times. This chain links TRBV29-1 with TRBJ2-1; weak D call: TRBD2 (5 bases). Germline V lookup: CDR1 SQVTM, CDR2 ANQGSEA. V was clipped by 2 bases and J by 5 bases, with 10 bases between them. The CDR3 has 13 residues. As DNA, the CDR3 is TGCAGCGTTGAATCTCCTAGCCACAATGAGCAGTTCTTC. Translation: CSVESPSHNEQFF.

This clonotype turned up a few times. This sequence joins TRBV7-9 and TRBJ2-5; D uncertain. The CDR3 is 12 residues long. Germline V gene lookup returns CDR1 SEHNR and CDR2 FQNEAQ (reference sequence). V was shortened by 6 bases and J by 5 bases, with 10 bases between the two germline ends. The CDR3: CASRWLGETQYF. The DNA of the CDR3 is TGTGCCAGCAGATGGTTGGGGGAGACCCAGTACTTC.

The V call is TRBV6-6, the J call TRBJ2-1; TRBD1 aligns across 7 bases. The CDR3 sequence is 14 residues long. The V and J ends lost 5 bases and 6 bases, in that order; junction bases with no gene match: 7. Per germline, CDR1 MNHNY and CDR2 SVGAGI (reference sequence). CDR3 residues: CASSARDSSNEQFF. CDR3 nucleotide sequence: TGTGCCAGCAGTGCCAGGGACAGCTCCAATGAGCAGTTCTTC.

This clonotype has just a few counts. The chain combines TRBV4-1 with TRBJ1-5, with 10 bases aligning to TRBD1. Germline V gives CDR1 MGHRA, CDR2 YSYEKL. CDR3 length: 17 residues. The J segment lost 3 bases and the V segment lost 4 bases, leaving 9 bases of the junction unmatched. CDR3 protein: CASSPGGGQGPNQPQHF. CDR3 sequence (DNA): TGCGCCAGCAGCCCCGGGGGGGGACAGGGGCCCAATCAGCCCCAGCATTTT.

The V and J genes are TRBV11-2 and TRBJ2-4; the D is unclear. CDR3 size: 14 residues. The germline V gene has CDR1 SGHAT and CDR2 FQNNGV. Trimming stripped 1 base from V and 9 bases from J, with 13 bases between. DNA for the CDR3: TGTGCCAGCAGCTTAGTCTTCCCGACGGCCATTCAGTACTTC. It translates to CASSLVFPTAIQYF.

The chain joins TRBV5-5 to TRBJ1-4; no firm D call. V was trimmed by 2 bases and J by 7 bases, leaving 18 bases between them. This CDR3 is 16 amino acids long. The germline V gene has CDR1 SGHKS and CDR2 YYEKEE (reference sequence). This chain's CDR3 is CASSLQGLRLSEKLFF. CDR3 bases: TGTGCCAGCAGCTTACAAGGGTTGCGGTTGAGTGAAAAACTGTTTTTT. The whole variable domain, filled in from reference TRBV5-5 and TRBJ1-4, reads DAGVTQSPTHLIKTRGQQVTLRCSPISGHKSVSWYQQVLGQGPQFIFQYYEKEERGRGNFPDRFSARQFPNYSSELNVNALLLGDSALYLCASSLQGLRLSEKLFFGSGTQLSVL.

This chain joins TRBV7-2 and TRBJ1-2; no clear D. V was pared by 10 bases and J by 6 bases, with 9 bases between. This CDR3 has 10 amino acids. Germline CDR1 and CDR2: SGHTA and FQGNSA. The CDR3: CAIRWDGYTF. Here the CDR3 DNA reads TGTGCCATCAGATGGGATGGCTACACCTTC.

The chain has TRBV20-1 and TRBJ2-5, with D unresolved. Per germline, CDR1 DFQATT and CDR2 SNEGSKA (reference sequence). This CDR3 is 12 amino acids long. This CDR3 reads CRASVGQETQYF. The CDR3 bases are TGCAGGGCGTCTGTAGGCCAAGAGACCCAGTACTTC.